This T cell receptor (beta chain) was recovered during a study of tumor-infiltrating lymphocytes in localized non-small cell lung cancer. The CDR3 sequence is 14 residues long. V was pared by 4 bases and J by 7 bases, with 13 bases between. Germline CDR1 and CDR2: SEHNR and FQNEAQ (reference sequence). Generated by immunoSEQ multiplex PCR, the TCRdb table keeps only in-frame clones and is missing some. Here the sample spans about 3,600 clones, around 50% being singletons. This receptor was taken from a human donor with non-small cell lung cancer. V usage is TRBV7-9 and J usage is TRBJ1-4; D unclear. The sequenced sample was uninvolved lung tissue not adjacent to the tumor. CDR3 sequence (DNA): TGTGCCAGCAGCTCTCCTCTAAGAGGTGAAAAACTGTTTTTT. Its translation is CASSSPLRGEKLFF.